This T cell receptor beta chain was captured in a study of blood T cell repertoires in COVID-19. Looking at the study overall: PBMCs, B-cell-depleted T cells, or T cells provided the cDNA or gDNA that made up the material.

This clone came up once. Generated by immunoSEQ multiplex PCR, the TCRdb table keeps only in-frame clones and is missing some. There are 120,000 to 150,000 clones in the sample; 75% to 90% occur only once, and about an eighth lies in the top ten. The V gene's germline CDR1 is MNHNY and CDR2 SVGAGI (reference sequence). Trimming cost V 3 bases and J 4 bases; bases outside gene matches: 8. This CDR3 region has 15 residues. This clonotype was obtained from a young man with COVID-19, enrolled during active disease. This chain joins TRBV6-6 and TRBJ2-7; 8 bases map to TRBD1. Sequences were obtained from peripheral blood. CDR3 protein: CASSYYRGSGYEQYF. The CDR3 DNA follows: TGTGCCAGCAGTTATTACAGGGGGTCGGGATACGAGCAGTACTTC.